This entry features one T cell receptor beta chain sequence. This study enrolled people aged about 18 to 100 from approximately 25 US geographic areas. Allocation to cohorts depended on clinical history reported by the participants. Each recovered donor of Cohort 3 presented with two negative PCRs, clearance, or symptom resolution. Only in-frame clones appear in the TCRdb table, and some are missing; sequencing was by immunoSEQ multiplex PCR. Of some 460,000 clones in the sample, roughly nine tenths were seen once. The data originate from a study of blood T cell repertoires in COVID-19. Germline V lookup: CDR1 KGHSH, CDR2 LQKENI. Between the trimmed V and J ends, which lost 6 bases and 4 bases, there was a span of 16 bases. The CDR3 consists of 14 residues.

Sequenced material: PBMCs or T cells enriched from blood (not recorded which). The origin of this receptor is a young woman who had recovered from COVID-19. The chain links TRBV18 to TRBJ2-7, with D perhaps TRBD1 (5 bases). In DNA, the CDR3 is TGTGCCAGCTCCCGACAGATTACGTCTTACGAGCAGTACTTC. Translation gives CASSRQITSYEQYF.